A selection of T cell receptor beta chains follows, all from one sample in a study of blood T cell repertoires in COVID-19. TCRdb's copy holds only in-frame clones and misses some; the assay was immunoSEQ multiplex PCR. The data hold about 160,000 clones, with around nine tenths observed a single time. The specimen sequenced was peripheral blood. All receptors come from a man aged 60 to 69 with COVID-19, enrolled during active disease. Both conserved end residues are part of each CDR3. The D gene is left open where the match is weak. Only some rows state a clone size, as once, few, many or a class for expanded clones.

>NA|15|TRBJ2-2|few|TRBV7-7
TGTGCTAGCAGCTCCACTGGACAGAACACCGGGGAGCTGTTTTTT
CASSSTGQNTGELFF
>TRBD1|15|TRBJ1-5|NA|TRBV5-5
TGTGCCAGCAGCTTTGACAGGGGGGGCAATCAGCCCCAGCATTTT
CASSFDRGGNQPQHF
>NA|13|TRBJ2-2|NA|TRBV30
TGTGCCTGGAAACAGGGGAACACCGGGGAGCTGTTTTTT
CAWKQGNTGELFF
>NA|12|TRBJ1-1|NA|TRBV11-3
TGTGCCAGCACAACCCTGGACAGTGAAGCTTTCTTT
CASTTLDSEAFF
>NA|16|TRBJ1-5|NA|TRBV6-2/TRBV6-3
TGTGCCAGCAGCTCGGAACGGGGGGCTAGGGATCAGCCCCAGCATTTT
CASSSERGARDQPQHF
>NA|15|TRBJ1-2|once|TRBV9
TGTGCCAGCAGCGTAGACCAGGGAGGGAGGTATGGCTACACCTTC
CASSVDQGGRYGYTF
>TRBD1|14|TRBJ2-7|NA|TRBV28
TGTGCCAGCAGTCCAGGGACAGCCTTTTACGAGCAGTACTTC
CASSPGTAFYEQYF
>NA|15|TRBJ2-3|NA|TRBV18
TGTGCCAGCTCAAATGGTGCGTTTGTCACAGATACGCAGTATTTT
CASSNGAFVTDTQYF
>NA|14|TRBJ2-7|NA|TRBV6-5
TGTGCCAGCAGCCGTAGACAGAGCTCCTACGAGCAGTACTTC
CASSRRQSSYEQYF
>TRBD1|14|TRBJ2-3|NA|TRBV2
TGTGCCAGCAGATCCGGGACAGCCAGAGATACGCAGTATTTT
CASRSGTARDTQYF
>NA|15|TRBJ2-5|once|TRBV6-2/TRBV6-3
TGTGCCAGCAGTTACTCCTACTCGATGCGCGGGACCCAGTACTTC
CASSYSYSMRGTQYF
>NA|18|TRBJ2-2|once|TRBV5-4
TGTGCCAGCAGCTTGGCCCCGAGCAGGGTGGTAGAAGGCGGGGAGCTGTTTTTT
CASSLAPSRVVEGGELFF
>NA|14|TRBJ1-1|NA|TRBV5-8
TGTGCCAGCAGCTTGGGGGGGCGCGGCACTGAAGCTTTCTTT
CASSLGGRGTEAFF
>NA|15|TRBJ2-7|NA|TRBV18
TGTGCCAGCTCACCTTCAGGGCTCGGTAACTACGAGCAGTACTTC
CASSPSGLGNYEQYF
>TRBD2|15|TRBJ2-5|NA|TRBV7-7
TGTGCTAGCAGCCCGGGACTAGCGGGGTTGGAGACCCAGTACTTC
CASSPGLAGLETQYF
>NA|17|TRBJ2-2|NA|TRBV24-1
TGTGCCACCAGTGACACCAGGACAATTTCGAACACCGGGGAGCTGTTTTTT
CATSDTRTISNTGELFF
>TRBD1|18|TRBJ1-3|NA|TRBV10-2
TGCGCCAGCAGTGAGATGGGGACAGGGAGTCTCTCTGGAAACACCATATATTTT
CASSEMGTGSLSGNTIYF
>TRBD1|17|TRBJ1-2|NA|TRBV9
TGTGCCAGCAGCGCCATCATGGGACAGGGAAAGGCAAAGGGCTACACCTTC
CASSAIMGQGKAKGYTF
>NA|16|TRBJ1-5|NA|TRBV5-1
TGCGCCAGCAGCCCGTTGGGGGGATATAGCAATCAGCCCCAGCATTTT
CASSPLGGYSNQPQHF
>NA|15|TRBJ2-5|NA|TRBV27
TGTGCCAGCAGAGTTGGCGGGGTACGAGGAGAGACCCAGTACTTC
CASRVGGVRGETQYF
>NA|15|TRBJ2-5|NA|TRBV6-2/TRBV6-3
TGTGCCAGCAGTTACCCGGACACCCCCCAAGAGACCCAGTACTTC
CASSYPDTPQETQYF
>NA|12|TRBJ2-2|NA|TRBV12-3/TRBV12-4
TGTGCCAGCAGTTTCAGGACCGGGGAGCTGTTTTTT
CASSFRTGELFF
>TRBD1|15|TRBJ2-7|NA|TRBV29-1
TGCAGCGTTACCAGGGGTCGACAGGGCGCCTACGAGCAGTACTTC
CSVTRGRQGAYEQYF
>NA|15|TRBJ2-7|NA|TRBV5-6
TGTGCCAGCAGCTTGTTTGCAGGGGTCCCCTCCGAGCAGTACTTC
CASSLFAGVPSEQYF
>NA|14|TRBJ1-3|NA|TRBV6-5
TGTGCCAGCATCCCGACAGTCTCTGGAAACACCATATATTTT
CASIPTVSGNTIYF
>TRBD1|16|TRBJ2-1|NA|TRBV18
TGTGCCAGCTCAGCGCCGGGACAGGGGGATATGGGTGAGCAGTTCTTC
CASSAPGQGDMGEQFF
>NA|14|TRBJ1-1|NA|TRBV7-2
TGTGCCAGCAGCTTATCTGGGGGGATCACTGAAGCTTTCTTT
CASSLSGGITEAFF
>TRBD2|15|TRBJ2-3|once|TRBV6-5
TGTGCCAGCAGACCGAGCGGGATCGGGTCAGATACGCAGTATTTT
CASRPSGIGSDTQYF
>TRBD1|18|TRBJ2-3|NA|TRBV7-3
TGTGCCAGCAGCTTACAATCTGTCGGGACAGGTTCCCGGGATACGCAGTATTTT
CASSLQSVGTGSRDTQYF
>TRBD1|14|TRBJ1-2|NA|TRBV6-2/TRBV6-3
TGTGCCAGCAGTAAAACAGGGGCCGGCTATGGCTACACCTTC
CASSKTGAGYGYTF
>TRBD1|13|TRBJ1-2|many|TRBV19
TGTGCCAGTAATGGACAGGGAGTGGCTGGCTACACCTTC
CASNGQGVAGYTF
>NA|17|TRBJ1-2|NA|TRBV21-1
TGTGCCAGCAGCAAAAGGCCCCAGGGCCCTTTTAACTATGGCTACACCTTC
CASSKRPQGPFNYGYTF
>TRBD2|15|TRBJ2-2|NA|TRBV4-1
TGCGCCAGCAGCCCAGGAGCGGGGACCACCGGGGAGCTGTTTTTT
CASSPGAGTTGELFF
>TRBD1|16|TRBJ1-3|NA|TRBV11-2
TGTGCCAGCAGCTCCCCAGGGGGCGCGTTAGGAAACACCATATATTTT
CASSSPGGALGNTIYF
>NA|16|TRBJ1-3|NA|TRBV12-5
TGTGCTAGTGGTTTGGTAATCGGGAACTCTGGAAACACCATATATTTT
CASGLVIGNSGNTIYF
>NA|13|TRBJ1-6|NA|TRBV18
TGTGCCAGCTCTGGACAGAGGAATTCACCCCTCCACTTT
CASSGQRNSPLHF
>TRBD2|13|TRBJ2-7|NA|TRBV6-6
TGTGCCAGCAGTTACGTGGCGGGAGCCGAGCAGTACTTC
CASSYVAGAEQYF
>TRBD1|15|TRBJ1-1|NA|TRBV3-1/TRBV3-2
TGTGCCAGCAGCCCCAGACAGGGAAAGAACACTGAAGCTTTCTTT
CASSPRQGKNTEAFF
>NA|13|TRBJ1-4|NA|TRBV29-1
TGCAGCGTTGTTCCTCTTTCGGGGTACAAACTGTTTTTT
CSVVPLSGYKLFF
>TRBD1|14|TRBJ1-1|once|TRBV11-2
TGTGCCAGCAGCACCTGGACAGGGGGCACTGAAGCTTTCTTT
CASSTWTGGTEAFF
>TRBD2|16|TRBJ2-1|once|TRBV15
TGTGCCACCAGCAGAGAATACGCGGGAGACGTCAATGAGCAGTTCTTC
CATSREYAGDVNEQFF
>NA|14|TRBJ1-2|NA|TRBV9
TGTGCCAGCAGCGTAGAAGGCAGGGCCTCAGGCTACACCTTC
CASSVEGRASGYTF
>TRBD1|13|TRBJ1-1|NA|TRBV6-6
TGTGCCAGCAGTCGGACAGGGGGAATGGTAGCTTTCTTT
CASSRTGGMVAFF
>TRBD2|12|TRBJ2-3|NA|TRBV29-1
TGCAGCGTTGATCTAGCGGGGGATACGCAGTATTTT
CSVDLAGDTQYF
>TRBD2|16|TRBJ2-7|NA|TRBV7-8
TGTGCCAGCAGCGAACTCGGGACTAGCAGTTCCGACGAGCAGTACTTC
CASSELGTSSSDEQYF
>NA|12|TRBJ1-2|NA|TRBV30
TGTGCCTGGAGTGGCAGGATCTATGGCTACACCTTC
CAWSGRIYGYTF
>NA|12|TRBJ1-1|NA|TRBV18
TGTGCCAGCTCACCACCTCAGACTGAAGCTTTCTTT
CASSPPQTEAFF
>NA|13|TRBJ1-1|NA|TRBV28
TGTGCCAGCAGTCCGCCAGAGAACACTGAAGCTTTCTTT
CASSPPENTEAFF
>NA|17|TRBJ1-6|NA|TRBV5-5
TGTGCCAGCAGCTTGGATCTTTTGGGTTTCGGGAATTCACCCCTCCACTTT
CASSLDLLGFGNSPLHF
>TRBD1|15|TRBJ2-2|NA|TRBV6-5
TGTGCCAGCAGTTACTCGACAGGGGACACCGGGGAGCTGTTTTTT
CASSYSTGDTGELFF
>NA|15|TRBJ2-5|NA|TRBV5-6
TGTGCCAGCAGCTTCTTCCGGGGGAGCCAAGAGACCCAGTACTTC
CASSFFRGSQETQYF
>NA|16|TRBJ2-6|NA|TRBV30
TGTGCCTGGAGTGCGAGGAGCTTTTCTGGGGCCAACGTCCTGACTTTC
CAWSARSFSGANVLTF
>TRBD1|16|TRBJ1-1|NA|TRBV7-9
TGTGCCAGCAGTCCTCAAATGACAGGGATGAACACTGAAGCTTTCTTT
CASSPQMTGMNTEAFF
>TRBD1|13|TRBJ2-1|NA|TRBV19
TGTGCCAGTAGGGGACAGGGCGCACGTGAGCAGTTCTTC
CASRGQGAREQFF
>NA|16|TRBJ2-2|NA|TRBV4-2
TGTGCCAGCAGCCAGGAAAGCGGCCAGAACACCGGGGAGCTGTTTTTT
CASSQESGQNTGELFF